This T cell receptor (beta chain) was captured by sequencing in a study of OX40 agonist ivuxolimab in advanced cancers. About the research overall: An anti-OX40 (CD134) antibody with agonistic activity, ivuxolimab, was administered to patients. The study's findings and limits: Specificity for antigen went undetermined in the expanded peripheral T cells. Some nonresponders likewise displayed low normalized T-cell clonal expansion. Clones of CD4+ and CD8+ blood T cells grew by week 6 at doses of 0.1 to 3.0 mg/kg.

Details on this clone: Its cognate antigen is unknown.

V shed 6 bases and J 5 bases; nucleotides not matched to a gene: 8. Germline loops: CDR1 SGHTA, CDR2 FQGNSA. This CDR3 contains 15 residues. TCRdb's table, derived via immunoSEQ multiplex PCR, lists solely in-frame clones and lacks some. This sample has approximately 84,000 clones, with approximately 94% found just once. The starting material was CD4+ or CD8+ T cells sorted from blood, obtained in a trial of the OX40 agonist ivuxolimab. The gene calls are TRBV7-2 and TRBJ1-4; TRBD1 matches 8 bases. The receptor was derived from an adult with an advanced solid tumor such as melanoma, head and neck, liver or kidney cancer. DNA of the CDR3: TGTGCCAGCAGTGAAGGTCAGGGGGCGAATGAAAAACTGTTTTTT. Protein sequence: CASSEGQGANEKLFF.